These 5 T cell receptor beta chains were sequenced from one sample in a study of CD8 T cells in Susac syndrome. Reverse transcription of roughly 0.45 to 1 ug RNA was carried out with random hexamers. TCRdb fed the immunoSEQ multiplex PCR reads into MiXCR, producing one record per CDR3 protein. The profile covers around 79,000 distinct CDR3 sequences, with about 95% appearing a single time and approximately 0.4% taken by the ten largest. Sequenced input: CD8+ T cells from PBMCs. The receptor source for this set is a human donor with multiple sclerosis.

This rearrangement joins TRBV27 to TRBJ2-7, with D possibly being TRBD1 (5 bases). CDR3 length: 15 residues. V lost 3 bases and J lost 3, with 15 bases in between. Germline V lookup: CDR1 MNHEY, CDR2 SMNVEV (reference sequence). The CDR3 here is CASSLVQVYLYEQYF. The CDR3, as DNA: TGTGCCAGCAGTTTGGTACAGGTGTACCTCTACGAGCAGTACTTC.

This clonotype was seen a single time. The chain employs TRBV20-1 and TRBJ2-7; D gene ambiguous. The V end was cut by 4 bases, the J end by 1 base, with 14 bases between. From germline, CDR1 is DFQATT and CDR2 SNEGSKA (reference sequence). The CDR3 contains 14 residues. The CDR3, as DNA: TGCAGTGCTACAACTCGCATTACGTCCTACGAGCAGTACTTC. It translates to CSATTRITSYEQYF.

The chain links TRBV13 to TRBJ2-4; 7 bases match TRBD1. This CDR3 contains 14 residues. Looked up from germline, CDR1 is PRHDT and CDR2 is FYEKMQ (reference sequence). J was trimmed by 7 bases and V by 4 bases; bases with no gene match: 7. The CDR3 nucleotides read TGTGCCAGCAGCTATAGCCAGGGGGAGAACATTCAGTACTTC. It specifies CASSYSQGENIQYF.

J is TRBJ2-7 and V is TRBV30; D is unresolved. V was trimmed by 2 bases and J by 2 bases, leaving 10 bases between them. CDR3 length: 13 residues. Germline values: CDR1 GTSNPN, CDR2 SVGIG (reference sequence). For the CDR3, the DNA is TGTGCCTGGAGTCCTTCTCGGCCCTACGAGCAGTACTTC. Translated, it gives CAWSPSRPYEQYF.

This chain links TRBV21-1 with TRBJ1-1; the table gives TRBD1 as D, unverified against the DNA. TRBV21-1 is a pseudogene segment. This CDR3 comprises 14 residues. CDR3 DNA: TGTGCCAGCAGCAAAGGAGGGACAGGAATTGAAGCTTTCTTT. Translated, it gives CASSKGGTGIEAFF.